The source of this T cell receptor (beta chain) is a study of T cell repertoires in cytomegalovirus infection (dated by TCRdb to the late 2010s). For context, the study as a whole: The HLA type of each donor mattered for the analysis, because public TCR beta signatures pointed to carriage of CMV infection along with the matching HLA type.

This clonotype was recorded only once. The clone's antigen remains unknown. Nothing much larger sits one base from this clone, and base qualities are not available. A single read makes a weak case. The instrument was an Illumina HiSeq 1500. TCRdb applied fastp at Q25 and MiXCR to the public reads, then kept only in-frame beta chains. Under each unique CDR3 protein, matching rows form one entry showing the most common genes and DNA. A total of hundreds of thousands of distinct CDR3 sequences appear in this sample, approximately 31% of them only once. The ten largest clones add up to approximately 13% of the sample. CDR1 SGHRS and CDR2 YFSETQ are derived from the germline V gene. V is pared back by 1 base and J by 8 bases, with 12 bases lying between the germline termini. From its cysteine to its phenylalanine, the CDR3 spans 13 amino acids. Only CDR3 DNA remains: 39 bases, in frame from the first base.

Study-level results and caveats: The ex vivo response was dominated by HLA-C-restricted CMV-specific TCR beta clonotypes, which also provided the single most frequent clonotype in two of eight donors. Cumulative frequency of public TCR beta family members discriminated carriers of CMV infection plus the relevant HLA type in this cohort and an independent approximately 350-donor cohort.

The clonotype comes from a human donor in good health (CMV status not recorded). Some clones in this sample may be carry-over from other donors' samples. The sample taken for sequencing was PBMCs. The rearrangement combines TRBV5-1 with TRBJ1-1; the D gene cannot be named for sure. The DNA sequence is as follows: TGCGCCAGCAGCTTGAAGGGTAGCGGGGAAGCTTTCTTT. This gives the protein CASSLKGSGEAFF.